This TCR beta chain derives from a study of response to subunit inactivated influenza vaccine. Regarding the study as a whole: Authors suggested seasonal influenza vaccinations each recruit few new T cells.

V lost 5 bases and J 5 bases, leaving 6 bases between the germline ends. CDR3 length equals 11 residues. The V gene's germline CDR1 is SGHTA and CDR2 FQGNSA. This clonotype has ten or more counts. What it recognizes is unknown. MiXCR was run by TCRdb on the RT-PCR reads, yielding one entry per CDR3 protein. The table records 650,000 or so distinct CDR3 sequences, about 14% of them present only once. The V and J genes are TRBV7-2 and TRBJ2-5; D gene unclear. The sequence was collected from a man in his fifties or sixties who received an inactivated influenza vaccine. This sample comprised PBMCs from blood, obtained 14 to 15 days before vaccination. The CDR3 loop is CASSHGETQYF. Here the CDR3 DNA reads TGTGCCAGCAGCCACGGGGAGACCCAGTACTTC.